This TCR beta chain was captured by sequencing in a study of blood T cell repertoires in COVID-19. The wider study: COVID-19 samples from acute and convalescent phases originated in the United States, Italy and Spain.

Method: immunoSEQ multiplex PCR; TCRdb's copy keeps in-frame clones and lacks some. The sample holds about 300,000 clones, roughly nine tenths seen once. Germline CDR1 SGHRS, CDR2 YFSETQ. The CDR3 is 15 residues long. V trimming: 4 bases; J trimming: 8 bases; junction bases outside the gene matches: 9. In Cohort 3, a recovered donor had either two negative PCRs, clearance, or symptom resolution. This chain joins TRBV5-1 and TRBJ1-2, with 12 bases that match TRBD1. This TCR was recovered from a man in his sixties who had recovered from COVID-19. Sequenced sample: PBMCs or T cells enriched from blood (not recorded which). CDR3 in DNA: TGCGCCAGCAGCGTCACCGGGACAGGGGGCGAAGGCTACACCTTC. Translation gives CASSVTGTGGEGYTF. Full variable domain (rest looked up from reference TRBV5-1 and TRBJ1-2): KAGVTQTPRYLIKTRGQQVTLSCSPISGHRSVSWYQQTPGQGLQFLFEYFSETQRNKGNFPGRFSGRQFSNSRSEMNVSTLELGDSALYLCASSVTGTGGEGYTFGSGTRLTVV.